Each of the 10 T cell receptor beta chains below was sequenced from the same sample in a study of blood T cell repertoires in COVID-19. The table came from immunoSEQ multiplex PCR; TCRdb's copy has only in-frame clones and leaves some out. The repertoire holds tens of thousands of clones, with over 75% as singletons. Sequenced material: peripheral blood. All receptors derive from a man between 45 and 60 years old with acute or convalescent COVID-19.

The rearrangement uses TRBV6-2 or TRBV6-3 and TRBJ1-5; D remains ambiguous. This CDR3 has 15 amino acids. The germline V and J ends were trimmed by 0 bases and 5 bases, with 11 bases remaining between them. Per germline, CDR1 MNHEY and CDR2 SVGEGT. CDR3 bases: TGTGCCAGCAGTTACTCCGGTATCGAGTATCAGCCCCAGCATTTT. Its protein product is CASSYSGIEYQPQHF.

The CDR3 here is CASSEAPGLAGGNYNEQFF. In DNA, the CDR3 is TGTGCCAGCAGTGAAGCGCCGGGACTAGCGGGAGGTAACTACAATGAGCAGTTCTTC. The V and J genes are TRBV6-1 and TRBJ2-1; 15 bases are shared with TRBD2. The CDR3 extends over 19 amino acids. J was trimmed by 3 bases and V by 0 bases; bases with no gene match: 6. Germline lookup yields CDR1 MNHNS and CDR2 SASEGT.

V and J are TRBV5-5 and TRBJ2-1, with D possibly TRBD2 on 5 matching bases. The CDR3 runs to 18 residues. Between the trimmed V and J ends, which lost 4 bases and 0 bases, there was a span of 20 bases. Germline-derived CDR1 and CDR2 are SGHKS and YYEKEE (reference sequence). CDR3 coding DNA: TGTGCCAGCAGCCCCGTGAGTTATAGCGCCCTCTCCTACAATGAGCAGTTCTTC. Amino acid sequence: CASSPVSYSALSYNEQFF.

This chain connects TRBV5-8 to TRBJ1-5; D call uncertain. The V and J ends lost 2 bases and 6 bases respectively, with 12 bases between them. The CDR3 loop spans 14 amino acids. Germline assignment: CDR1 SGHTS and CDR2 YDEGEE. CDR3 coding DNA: TGTGCCAGCAGCTTTGAGGCCCTCGGTCAGCCCCAGCATTTT. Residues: CASSFEALGQPQHF.

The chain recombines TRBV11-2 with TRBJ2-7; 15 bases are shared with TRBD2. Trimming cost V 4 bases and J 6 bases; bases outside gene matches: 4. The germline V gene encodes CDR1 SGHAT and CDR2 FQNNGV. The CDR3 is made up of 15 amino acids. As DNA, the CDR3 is TGTGCCAGCAGCTGGGGACTAGCGGGAGGCACCGAGCAGTACGTC. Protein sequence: CASSWGLAGGTEQYV.

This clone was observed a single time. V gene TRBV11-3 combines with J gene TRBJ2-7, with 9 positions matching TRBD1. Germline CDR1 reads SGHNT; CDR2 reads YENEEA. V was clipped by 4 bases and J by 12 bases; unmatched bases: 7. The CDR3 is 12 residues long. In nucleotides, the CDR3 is TGTGCCAGCAGCTCCATTCGGGACAGGGTGTACGTC. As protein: CASSSIRDRVYV.

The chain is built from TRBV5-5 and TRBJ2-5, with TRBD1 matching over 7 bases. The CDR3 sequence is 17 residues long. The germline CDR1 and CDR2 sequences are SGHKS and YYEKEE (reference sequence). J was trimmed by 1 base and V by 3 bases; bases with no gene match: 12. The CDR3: CASSYFRPDRSQETQYF. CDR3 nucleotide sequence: TGTGCCAGCAGCTATTTTCGACCGGACAGGAGCCAAGAGACCCAGTACTTC.

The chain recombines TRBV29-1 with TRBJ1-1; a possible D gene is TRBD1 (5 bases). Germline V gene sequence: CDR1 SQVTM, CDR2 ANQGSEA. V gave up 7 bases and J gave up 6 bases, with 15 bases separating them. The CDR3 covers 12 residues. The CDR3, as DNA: TGCAGCGCGGGACTAGGCAACGCTGAAGCTTTCTTT. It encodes CSAGLGNAEAFF.

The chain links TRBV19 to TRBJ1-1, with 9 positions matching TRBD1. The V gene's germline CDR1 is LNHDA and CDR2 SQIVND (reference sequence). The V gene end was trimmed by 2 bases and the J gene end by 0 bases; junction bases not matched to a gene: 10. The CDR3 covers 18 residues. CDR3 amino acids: CASSILPGQGFVNTEAFF. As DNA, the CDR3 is TGTGCCAGTAGTATACTCCCGGGACAGGGATTCGTGAACACTGAAGCTTTCTTT. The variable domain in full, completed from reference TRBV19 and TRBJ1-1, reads DGGITQSPKYLFRKEGQNVTLSCEQNLNHDAMYWYRQDPGQGLRLIYYSQIVNDFQKGDIAEGYSVSREKKESFPLTVTSAQKNPTAFYLCASSILPGQGFVNTEAFFGQGTRLTVV.

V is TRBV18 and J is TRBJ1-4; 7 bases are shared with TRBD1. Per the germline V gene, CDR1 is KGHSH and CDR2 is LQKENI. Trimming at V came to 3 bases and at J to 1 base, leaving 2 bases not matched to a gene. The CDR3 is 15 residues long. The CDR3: CASSPRQGTNEKLFF. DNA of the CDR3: TGTGCCAGCTCACCCCGACAGGGAACTAATGAAAAACTGTTTTTT.